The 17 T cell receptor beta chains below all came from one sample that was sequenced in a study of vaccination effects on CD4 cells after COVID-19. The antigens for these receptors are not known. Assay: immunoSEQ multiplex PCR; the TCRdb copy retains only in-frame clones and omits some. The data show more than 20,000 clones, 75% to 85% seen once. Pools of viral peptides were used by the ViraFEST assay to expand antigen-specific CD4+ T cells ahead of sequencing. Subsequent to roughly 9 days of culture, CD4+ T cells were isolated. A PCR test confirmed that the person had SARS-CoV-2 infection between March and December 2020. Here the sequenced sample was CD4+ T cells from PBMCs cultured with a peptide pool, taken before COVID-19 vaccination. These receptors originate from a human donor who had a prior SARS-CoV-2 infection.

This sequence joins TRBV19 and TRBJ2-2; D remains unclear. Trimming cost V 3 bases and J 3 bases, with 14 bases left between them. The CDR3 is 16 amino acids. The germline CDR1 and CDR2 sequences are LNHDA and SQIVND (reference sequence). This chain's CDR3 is CASSILVPGDTGELFF. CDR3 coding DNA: TGTGCCAGTAGTATTTTGGTCCCCGGTGACACCGGGGAGCTGTTTTTT.

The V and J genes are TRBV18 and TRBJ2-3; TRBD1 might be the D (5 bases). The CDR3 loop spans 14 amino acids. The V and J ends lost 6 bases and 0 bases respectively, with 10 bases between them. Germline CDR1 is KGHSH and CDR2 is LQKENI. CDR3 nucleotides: TGTGCCAGCTCCGACAGTTCTAGCACAGATACGCAGTATTTT. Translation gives CASSDSSSTDTQYF.

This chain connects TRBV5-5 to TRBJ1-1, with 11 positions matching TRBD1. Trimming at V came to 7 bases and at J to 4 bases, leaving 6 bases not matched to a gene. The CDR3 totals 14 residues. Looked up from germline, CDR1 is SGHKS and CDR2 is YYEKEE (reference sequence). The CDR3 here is CASGTGGLGTEAFF. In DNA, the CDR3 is TGTGCCAGCGGGACAGGGGGATTGGGCACTGAAGCTTTCTTT.

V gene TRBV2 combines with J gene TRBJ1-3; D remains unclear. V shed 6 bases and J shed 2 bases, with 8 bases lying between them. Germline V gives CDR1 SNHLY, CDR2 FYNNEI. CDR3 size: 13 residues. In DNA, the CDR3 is TGTGCCAGCAGCCCCAGACCTGGAAACACCATATATTTT. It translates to CASSPRPGNTIYF.

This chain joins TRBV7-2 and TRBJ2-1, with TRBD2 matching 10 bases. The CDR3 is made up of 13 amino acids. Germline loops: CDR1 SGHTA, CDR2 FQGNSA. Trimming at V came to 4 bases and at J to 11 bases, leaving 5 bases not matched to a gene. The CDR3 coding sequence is TGTGCCAGCAGCTACACAGCGGGGGGGAAGCAGTTCTTC. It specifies CASSYTAGGKQFF.

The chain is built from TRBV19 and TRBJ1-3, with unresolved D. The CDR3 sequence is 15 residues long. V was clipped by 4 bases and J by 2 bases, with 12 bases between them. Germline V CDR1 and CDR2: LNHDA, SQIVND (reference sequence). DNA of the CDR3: TGTGCCAGTAGTAAAACCCCCAGCCCTGGAAACACCATATATTTT. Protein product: CASSKTPSPGNTIYF.

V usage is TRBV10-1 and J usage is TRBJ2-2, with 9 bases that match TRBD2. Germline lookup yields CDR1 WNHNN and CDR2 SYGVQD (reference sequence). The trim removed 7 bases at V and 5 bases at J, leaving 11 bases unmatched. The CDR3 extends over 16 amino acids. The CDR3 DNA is TGCGCCAGCAAACGGGGAGCGGGAGGTTGGACCGGGGAGCTGTTTTTT. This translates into CASKRGAGGWTGELFF.

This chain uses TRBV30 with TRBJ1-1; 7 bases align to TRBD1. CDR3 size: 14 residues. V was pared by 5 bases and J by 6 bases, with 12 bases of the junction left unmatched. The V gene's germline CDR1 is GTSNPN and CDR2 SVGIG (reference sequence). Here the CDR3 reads CAWQRSGQHAEAFF. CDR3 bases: TGTGCCTGGCAAAGATCGGGACAGCACGCTGAAGCTTTCTTT.

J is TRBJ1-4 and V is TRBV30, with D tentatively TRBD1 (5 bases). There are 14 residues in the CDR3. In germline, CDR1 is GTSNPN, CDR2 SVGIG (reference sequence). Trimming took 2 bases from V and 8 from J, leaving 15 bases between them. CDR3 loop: CAWSQLGHSEKLFF. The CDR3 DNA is TGTGCCTGGAGTCAACTTGGACATTCGGAAAAACTGTTTTTT.

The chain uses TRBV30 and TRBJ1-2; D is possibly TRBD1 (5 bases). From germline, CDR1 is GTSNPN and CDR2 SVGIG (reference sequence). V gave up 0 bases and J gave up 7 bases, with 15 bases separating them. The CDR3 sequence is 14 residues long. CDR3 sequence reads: CAWSVRREGSGYTF. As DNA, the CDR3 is TGTGCCTGGAGTGTACGCAGGGAGGGCAGTGGCTACACCTTC.

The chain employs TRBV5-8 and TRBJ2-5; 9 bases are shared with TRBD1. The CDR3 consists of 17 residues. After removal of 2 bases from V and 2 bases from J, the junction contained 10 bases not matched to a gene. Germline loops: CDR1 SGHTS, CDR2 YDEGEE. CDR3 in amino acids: CASSLMTGGLGQETQYF. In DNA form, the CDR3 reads TGTGCCAGCAGCTTAATGACAGGGGGATTGGGACAAGAGACCCAGTACTTC.

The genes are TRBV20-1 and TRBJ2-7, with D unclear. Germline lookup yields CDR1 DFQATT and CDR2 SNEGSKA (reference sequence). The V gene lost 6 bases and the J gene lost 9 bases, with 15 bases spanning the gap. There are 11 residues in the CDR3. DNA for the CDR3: TGCAGTGCCTACACCCCGCCCGGGCAGTACTTC. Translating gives CSAYTPPGQYF.

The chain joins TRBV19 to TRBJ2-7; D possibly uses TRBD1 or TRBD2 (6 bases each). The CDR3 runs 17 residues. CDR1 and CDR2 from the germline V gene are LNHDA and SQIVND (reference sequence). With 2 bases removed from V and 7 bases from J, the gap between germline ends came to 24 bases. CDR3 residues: CASSISGRGAIFGEQYF. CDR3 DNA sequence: TGTGCCAGTAGTATAAGTGGAAGGGGGGCCATCTTTGGAGAGCAGTACTTC.

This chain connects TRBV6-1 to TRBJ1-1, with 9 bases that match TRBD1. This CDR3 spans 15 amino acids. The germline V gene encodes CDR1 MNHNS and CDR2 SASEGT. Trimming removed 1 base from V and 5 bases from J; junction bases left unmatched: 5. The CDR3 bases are TGTGCCAGCAGTGAAGTGGGGACAGGGTTGACTGAAGCTTTCTTT. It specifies CASSEVGTGLTEAFF.

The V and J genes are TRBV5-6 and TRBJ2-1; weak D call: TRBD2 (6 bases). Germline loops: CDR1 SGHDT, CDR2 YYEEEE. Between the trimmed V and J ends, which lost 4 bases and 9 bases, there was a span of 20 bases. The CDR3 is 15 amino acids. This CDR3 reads CASSRRHRLVPEQFF. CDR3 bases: TGTGCCAGCAGCCGCCGCCATCGACTAGTACCTGAGCAGTTCTTC.

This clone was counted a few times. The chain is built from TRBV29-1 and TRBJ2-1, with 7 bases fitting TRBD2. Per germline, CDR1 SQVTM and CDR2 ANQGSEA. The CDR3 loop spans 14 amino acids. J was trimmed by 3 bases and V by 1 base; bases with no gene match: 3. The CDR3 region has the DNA TGCAGCGTTGAAGTAGCGGGCTTCTACAATGAGCAGTTCTTC. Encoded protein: CSVEVAGFYNEQFF.

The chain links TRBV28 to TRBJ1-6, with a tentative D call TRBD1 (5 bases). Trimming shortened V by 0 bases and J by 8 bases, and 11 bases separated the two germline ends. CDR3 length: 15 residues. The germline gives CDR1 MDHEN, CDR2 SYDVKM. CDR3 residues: CASSLWQGRHSPLHF. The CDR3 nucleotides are TGTGCCAGCAGTTTATGGCAGGGCAGGCATTCACCCCTCCACTTT.